What follows are 9 T cell receptor beta chains derived from one specimen sequenced in a study of T-cell reconstitution after alpha-beta-depleted transplantation in children. Using unique molecular identifiers, the investigators prepared the TCRbeta library. MiXCR, run by TCRdb on the PCR reads, gives a single entry per CDR3 protein. Among about 580,000 distinct CDR3 sequences, under 30% were seen once, and the ten largest hold less than 15%. The material sequenced was PBMCs, mostly from graft donor cells, taken 360 days after TCRalphabeta/CD19-depleted stem cell transplant. Receptors were obtained from a boy younger than two who had a stem cell transplant for acute myeloid leukemia, so the T cells may come from the graft donor.

This clonotype was observed a handful of times. The rearrangement links TRBV5-1 to TRBJ2-4; D gene ambiguous. Looked up from germline, CDR1 is SGHRS and CDR2 is YFSETQ. Deletions cut 4 bases from V and 7 bases from J, with 15 bases between. The CDR3 runs 14 residues. DNA of the CDR3: TGCGCCAGCAGCCTCGGTGCGCCCGGGAACATTCAGTACTTC. Its translation is CASSLGAPGNIQYF.

There are many counts of this clonotype. This chain connects TRBV20-1 to TRBJ2-5; 9 bases are a match to TRBD2. Germline values: CDR1 DFQATT, CDR2 SNEGSKA (reference sequence). With V trimmed by 2 bases and J by 2 bases, 6 bases remained unmatched. The CDR3 loop spans 15 amino acids. CDR3 sequence (DNA): TGCAGTGCTAGATTTGGCGGGGGGGCTCAAGAGACCCAGTACTTC. Translating gives CSARFGGGAQETQYF.

The chain is built from TRBV11-2 and TRBJ2-3, with 10 bases lining up with TRBD2. J gave up 6 bases and V 1 base, and 13 bases lay outside the gene matches. Germline V lookup: CDR1 SGHAT, CDR2 FQNNGV. The length of the CDR3 is 18 residues. The CDR3 nucleotides are TGTGCCAGCAGCTTAGTACCTATAGCGGGGGGCTATATGGATACGCAGTATTTT. Protein product: CASSLVPIAGGYMDTQYF.

The chain links TRBV7-9 to TRBJ2-5, with 7 bases lining up with TRBD2. Trimming removed 1 base from V and 3 bases from J; junction bases left unmatched: 5. The CDR3 has 15 residues. From germline, CDR1 is SEHNR and CDR2 FQNEAQ (reference sequence). In DNA form, the CDR3 reads TGTGCCAGCAGCTTAGTGGCTAGCGGAAAAGAGACCCAGTACTTC. This encodes CASSLVASGKETQYF.

This clonotype was found many times. This chain joins TRBV7-2 and TRBJ2-3; 9 bases match TRBD1. This CDR3 region has 15 residues. V dropped 4 bases and J dropped 3; count of bases not matched to a gene: 5. CDR1 is SGHTA and CDR2 is FQGNSA in the germline V gene. The CDR3, as DNA: TGTGCCAGCAGCTCACAGGGGGCTGGGACAGATACGCAGTATTTT. As protein: CASSSQGAGTDTQYF.

This clonotype was found many times. The chain carries TRBV30 and TRBJ1-5; D may be TRBD1 (6 bases). The CDR3 is 16 residues long. The V gene's germline CDR1 is GTSNPN and CDR2 SVGIG (reference sequence). Trimming stripped 0 bases from V and 0 bases from J, with 12 bases between. This chain's CDR3 is CAWSVGGPYSNQPQHF. As DNA, the CDR3 is TGTGCCTGGAGTGTAGGGGGGCCATATAGCAATCAGCCCCAGCATTTT.

This clonotype showed up many times. The chain recombines TRBV2 with TRBJ1-2; D is undetermined. Germline assignment: CDR1 SNHLY and CDR2 FYNNEI. The CDR3 totals 14 residues. Deletions cut 4 bases from V and 4 bases from J, with 13 bases between. The CDR3 loop is CASSVLGGGYGYTF. The CDR3, as DNA: TGTGCCAGCAGTGTACTGGGCGGAGGCTATGGCTACACCTTC.

This clonotype has just a few counts. This rearrangement joins TRBV20-1 to TRBJ2-1; 11 nucleotides match TRBD2. This CDR3 is 15 amino acids long. Per the germline V gene, CDR1 is DFQATT and CDR2 is SNEGSKA (reference sequence). V was pared by 6 bases and J by 2 bases, with 6 bases of the junction left unmatched. In DNA, the CDR3 is TGCAGTGCCGCCTCGGGACTAGCGGCCTACAATGAGCAGTTCTTC. Protein sequence: CSAASGLAAYNEQFF.

The J gene is TRBJ2-1, the V gene TRBV20-1; maybe TRBD2 (5 bases). The V end lost 3 bases, the J end lost 12 bases, and 18 bases lay between the germline ends. There are 13 residues in the CDR3. Germline-derived CDR1 and CDR2 are DFQATT and SNEGSKA (reference sequence). DNA for the CDR3: TGCAGTGCTAGTTTTCCGCCGGGGTCGGTGCAGTTCTTC. Residues: CSASFPPGSVQFF.